Listed here is a single T cell receptor (beta chain). Its antigen remains unidentified. The data stem from a study of T cell repertoires in cytomegalovirus infection. Turning to the study itself: Signatures in public TCR beta sequences pointed to both CMV infection and matching HLA type. Overall study findings and caveats: HLA-C-restricted TCR beta clonotypes specific for CMV led the ex vivo response.

Via MiXCR, TCRdb re-called the reads, giving one row per CDR3 protein. This table has about half a million distinct CDR3 sequences, roughly a third appearing once. The clonotype comes from a human donor in good health (CMV status not recorded). Some clones in this sample may be carry-over from other donors' samples. This sample comprised cultured PBMCs, obtained from culture after CMV antigen stimulation.

The CDR3 region has the DNA TGCGCCAGCAGCGCCTCGGAGGGGGGTACGCAGTATTTT. As protein: CASSASEGGTQYF. This chain connects TRBV5-1 to TRBJ2-3; D may correspond to TRBD1 or TRBD2 (6 bases each). Per the germline V gene, CDR1 is SGHRS and CDR2 is YFSETQ. The CDR3 extends over 13 amino acids. V was shortened by 4 bases and J by 8 bases, with 14 bases between the two germline ends.